Sequencing of this TCR beta chain was carried out in a study of blood T cell repertoires in COVID-19 (dated by TCRdb to 2020 to 2022). Looking at the study overall: Samples covering the acute and convalescent phases of COVID-19 were provided by collaborators in the United States, Italy and Spain. The prospective study material was composed of cDNA or gDNA derived from T cells, B-cell-depleted T cells, or PBMCs. Subjects who had been exposed to COVID-19, were actively infected with it, or had recovered from it provided the deeply sampled blood TCRbeta repertoires that made up the dataset. The repertoires were made available in a free public database intended to serve as a resource for research on the immune response to SARS-CoV-2. Samples came from the ongoing ImmuneRACE study (first 160 participants) plus 1,254 subjects from 6 global collaborators. Sample metadata almost always included a de-identified subject ID, COVID-19 status, age in years and sex. HLA class I and class II types, where available, came from metadata supplied by the sample provider rather than from assay-based typing. General conclusions and limits of the study: The amount of clinical and demographic metadata varied by source and participant and was provided uncurated.

The germline V gene gives CDR1 as MNHNS and CDR2 as SASEGT. CDR3 length: 14 amino acids, cysteine to phenylalanine. This entry keeps only the CDR3 DNA: 42 bases, framed from base 1. V loses 3 bases, J loses 7 bases, and the germline ends lie 15 bases apart. As concerns this clone: The clone's antigen remains unknown. Nothing much larger sits one base from this clone, and base qualities are not available.

The immunoSEQ Assay, a bias-controlled multiplex PCR, was used to amplify TCRbeta CDR3 regions from genomic DNA. Under the source paper's analysis protocol: Within the assay, amplification of reference gene primers was used to estimate how many nucleated cells each sample contained. To quantify the absolute abundance of each unique TCRbeta CDR3 rearrangement, sequence reads were collapsed and filtered. Productive Simpson clonality was computed per sample as the square root of Simpson's diversity index over productive rearrangements. The immuneACCESS repertoire file appears here via TCRdb, limited to in-frame rearrangements. These files lack a portion of the clones; in checked studies, under half of the deficit traces to unresolved V genes, and the cause of the others is not known. V, J and clone size were drawn from that table, and D and trimming were deduced from the DNA. The sample table shows more than 200,000 clones, and 86% are seen once. Clones ranked in the top ten supply 5.9% of the sample.

The collaborating institutions used their own protocols to collect whole blood in K2EDTA tubes. Collaborator samples were shipped for TCRbeta analysis as frozen whole blood, isolated PBMCs, or DNA extracted from either sample type. The TCR was taken from an elderly man with acute or convalescent COVID-19. Sequenced input: peripheral blood. The rearranged segments are TRBV6-1 and TRBJ2-5; TRBD2 is a possible D gene, resting on 7 matching bases. The CDR3 sequence is CASSDGRGGGTQYF. The sequenced DNA is TGTGCCAGCAGTGATGGTCGCGGGGGCGGGACCCAGTACTTC.